These 25 T cell receptor beta chains were all obtained from the same sample, sequenced in a study of shared clonotypes between healthy human individuals. TCRdb's copy holds only in-frame clones and misses some; the assay was immunoSEQ multiplex PCR. The data contain fewer than 350,000 clones, around 87% of them singletons. Sequenced material: memory CD8+ T cells sorted from blood. Subset meaning: CD45RO+ cells pooled with CCR7-negative TemRA cells. The receptor source for this set is a man between 18 and 29 years old in good health.

In DNA form, the CDR3 reads TGCGCCAGCAGCCAAACGACAGGGCCTTTACAAGAGACCCAGTACTTC. It yields the protein CASSQTTGPLQETQYF. This chain uses TRBV4-3 with TRBJ2-5; 7 nucleotides agree with TRBD1. After removal of 2 bases from V and 2 bases from J, the junction contained 8 bases not matched to a gene. In germline, CDR1 is LGHNA, CDR2 YSLEER. This CDR3 has 16 residues.

The V and J genes are TRBV9 and TRBJ1-6; 7 bases agree with TRBD1. The CDR3 runs 14 residues. V shed 0 bases, J shed 9 bases, and the junction held 3 bases outside the gene matches. Per germline, CDR1 SGDLS and CDR2 YYNGEE. The CDR3 loop is CASSVGQGPSPLHF. CDR3 coding DNA: TGTGCCAGCAGCGTAGGACAGGGCCCTTCACCCCTCCACTTT.

The chain couples TRBV29-1 to TRBJ2-7; D may be TRBD2 (6 bases). This CDR3 has 12 amino acids. V dropped 7 bases and J dropped 3 bases, with 13 bases sitting between them. From germline, CDR1 is SQVTM and CDR2 ANQGSEA. DNA of the CDR3: TGCAGCGCCGGGTCGGGGGACTACGAGCAGTACTTC. Translated: CSAGSGDYEQYF.

This chain links TRBV4-3 with TRBJ2-5, with D unclear. This CDR3 comprises 15 residues. Trimming took 2 bases from V and 4 from J, leaving 14 bases between them. Germline V lookup: CDR1 LGHNA, CDR2 YSLEER. The CDR3 reads CASSQLLHLRETQYF. For the CDR3, the DNA is TGCGCCAGCAGCCAACTCCTACACCTTAGAGAGACCCAGTACTTC.

Comment on this clone: The same CDR3 is also encoded by other DNA sequences in this sample. V is TRBV27 and J is TRBJ2-7, with 11 bases lining up with TRBD2. V was pared by 5 bases and J by 2 bases, with 2 bases of the junction left unmatched. The CDR3 totals 14 residues. The germline V gene encodes CDR1 MNHEY and CDR2 SMNVEV (reference sequence). CDR3 loop: CASSPLAGAYEQYF. CDR3 in DNA: TGTGCCAGCAGTCCACTAGCGGGGGCCTACGAGCAGTACTTC.

This chain connects TRBV5-6 to TRBJ2-5, with 13 bases aligning to TRBD2. V dropped 4 bases and J dropped 4; count of bases not matched to a gene: 4. The CDR3 runs 15 residues. Germline CDR1 SGHDT, CDR2 YYEEEE. The CDR3 loop reads CASSLRTSGGETQYF. In nucleotides, the CDR3 is TGTGCCAGCAGCCTTAGGACTAGCGGGGGAGAGACCCAGTACTTC.

The chain couples TRBV28 to TRBJ1-5; no definite D call. The V gene's germline CDR1 is MDHEN and CDR2 SYDVKM. This CDR3 region has 18 residues. V lost 4 bases to trimming and J lost 1 base, with 20 bases between them. Here the CDR3 reads CASSYQKWTGPSNQPQHF. The DNA for the CDR3 is TGTGCCAGCAGTTACCAAAAGTGGACTGGCCCAAGCAATCAGCCCCAGCATTTT.

This chain uses TRBV27 with TRBJ2-7, with a possible D match to TRBD2 (6 bases). Germline CDR1 MNHEY, CDR2 SMNVEV (reference sequence). The CDR3 has 14 residues. Trimming left V 8 bases short and J 7 bases short, with 21 bases between. The CDR3: CASGFSPGVGEQYF. DNA of the CDR3: TGTGCCAGCGGCTTCTCGCCGGGAGTGGGTGAGCAGTACTTC.

The rearrangement joins TRBV10-2 to TRBJ2-7; D uncertain. The V end was cut by 8 bases, the J end by 3 bases, with 14 bases between. Germline CDR1 reads WSHSY; CDR2 reads SAAADI. The CDR3 contains 13 residues. The CDR3 nucleotides read TGCGCCAGCGTCGGCGGAACACACTACGAGCAGTACTTC. The encoded protein is CASVGGTHYEQYF.

This chain connects TRBV6-5 to TRBJ2-7; no firm D call. The germline V gene has CDR1 MNHEY and CDR2 SVGAGI. This CDR3 comprises 13 residues. Trimming took off 2 bases at V and 2 bases at J, with 7 bases between the two ends. CDR3 region: CASSYDGAYEQYF. CDR3 DNA: TGTGCCAGCAGTTACGACGGAGCCTACGAGCAGTACTTC.

This clone has just one count. The chain joins TRBV2 to TRBJ2-4; D ambiguous. This CDR3 comprises 14 residues. Between the trimmed V and J ends, which lost 7 bases and 2 bases, there was a span of 12 bases. CDR1 SNHLY and CDR2 FYNNEI come from the germline V gene. The CDR3 is CASISRKTKNIQYF. The CDR3 DNA is TGTGCCAGCATATCCAGGAAGACCAAAAACATTCAGTACTTC.

V and J are TRBV27 and TRBJ1-4; weak D call: TRBD1 (6 bases). The germline V gene has CDR1 MNHEY and CDR2 SMNVEV (reference sequence). The CDR3 spans 15 residues. V was clipped by 4 bases and J by 4 bases, with 13 bases between them. The CDR3 DNA is TGTGCCAGCAGTTCCCTAACAGGGATTAATGAAAAACTGTTTTTT. Amino acid sequence: CASSSLTGINEKLFF.

The chain joins TRBV29-1 to TRBJ1-1; D call uncertain. Trimming shortened V by 0 bases and J by 0 bases, and 8 bases separated the two germline ends. Looked up from germline, CDR1 is SQVTM and CDR2 is ANQGSEA. This CDR3 contains 14 residues. As DNA, the CDR3 is TGCAGCGTTGAAGATTCGCCGATGAACACTGAAGCTTTCTTT. Its protein is CSVEDSPMNTEAFF.

Only one count was recorded for this clone. The chain carries TRBV9 and TRBJ1-4; TRBD1 matches at 7 bases. The CDR3 is 14 residues long. Germline CDR1 reads SGDLS; CDR2 reads YYNGEE. With 4 bases clipped from V and 3 bases from J, the junction kept 3 bases outside the gene matches. The CDR3 nucleotides are TGTGCCAGCAGCACGACAGGGCCTAATGAAAAACTGTTTTTT. Amino acids: CASSTTGPNEKLFF.

This chain uses TRBV6-5 with TRBJ1-2, with D possibly being TRBD1 (5 bases). The length of the CDR3 is 13 residues. CDR1 and CDR2 (germline): MNHEY, SVGAGI. Trimming removed 4 bases at V and 4 bases at J, with 10 bases between. The CDR3 DNA reads as TGTGCCAGCAGTTCCGTAGACAGCTATGGCTACACCTTC. Its translation: CASSSVDSYGYTF.

The V and J genes are TRBV9 and TRBJ2-1; weak D call: TRBD2 (5 bases). Germline assignment: CDR1 SGDLS and CDR2 YYNGEE. The CDR3 spans 12 residues. V lost 3 bases and J lost 10, with 11 bases in between. The CDR3 DNA follows: TGTGCCAGCAGCGGGGGAGTGACCGAGCAGTTCTTC. Its translation is CASSGGVTEQFF.

On this clone itself: Other DNA sequences in this specimen translate into the identical CDR3. The chain employs TRBV7-9 and TRBJ1-2; 10 bases line up with TRBD1. Germline assignment: CDR1 SEHNR and CDR2 FQNEAQ (reference sequence). The CDR3 length is 14 residues. Germline trimming cut 1 base from V and 7 bases from J; bases unmatched to any gene: 3. This CDR3 reads CASSLGQGASGYTF. The DNA of the CDR3 is TGTGCCAGCAGCTTAGGACAGGGGGCGAGTGGCTACACCTTC.

The chain is built from TRBV9 and TRBJ1-3, with D tentatively TRBD1 (6 bases). This CDR3 region has 17 residues. Per the germline V gene, CDR1 is SGDLS and CDR2 is YYNGEE. V shed 0 bases and J shed 4 bases, with 17 bases lying between them. The CDR3 spells CASSVGSGQGYGNTIYF. DNA for the CDR3: TGTGCCAGCAGCGTAGGGAGCGGTCAGGGGTACGGAAACACCATATATTTT.

The CDR3 loop reads CASSNRWFMNTEAFF. The CDR3 DNA reads TGTGCCAGTAGTAACCGATGGTTCATGAACACTGAAGCTTTCTTT. This rearrangement joins TRBV19 to TRBJ1-1, with D unclear. The CDR3 loop spans 15 amino acids. Germline loops: CDR1 LNHDA, CDR2 SQIVND (reference sequence). The germline V and J ends were trimmed by 4 bases and 0 bases, with 12 bases remaining between them.

Note on this clone: Other DNA sequences from this sample encode an identical CDR3 as well. The chain combines TRBV5-1 with TRBJ2-7, with D uncertain. Germline CDR1 is SGHRS and CDR2 is YFSETQ. The CDR3 loop spans 12 amino acids. V shed 0 bases and J shed 5 bases, with 6 bases lying between them. Written as DNA, the CDR3 is TGCGCCAGCAGCTTGGTGGCCAACGAGCAGTACTTC. Its translation is CASSLVANEQYF.

This chain links TRBV27 with TRBJ2-7, with a tentative D call TRBD2 (6 bases). Trimming left V 5 bases short and J 5 bases short, with 22 bases between. The CDR3 spans 16 residues. Germline lookup yields CDR1 MNHEY and CDR2 SMNVEV (reference sequence). Written as DNA, the CDR3 is TGTGCCAGCAGTCCGCAATTAGCTGGGGACTGGAACGAGCAGTACTTC. Translation: CASSPQLAGDWNEQYF.

CDR3 sequence: CASSPAGAPETQYF. The CDR3 nucleotides are TGTGCCAGCAGTCCGGCAGGGGCCCCAGAGACCCAGTACTTC. The chain couples TRBV28 to TRBJ2-5; possibly TRBD1 for D (6 bases). Germline lookup yields CDR1 MDHEN and CDR2 SYDVKM. Trimming left V 5 bases short and J 4 bases short, with 14 bases between. The CDR3 contains 14 residues. Based on the CDR3 plus reference TRBV28 and TRBJ2-5, the full variable domain is DVKVTQSSRYLVKRTGEKVFLECVQDMDHENMFWYRQDPGLGLRLIYFSYDVKMKEKGDIPEGYSVSREKKERFSLILESASTNQTSMYLCASSPAGAPETQYFGPGTRLLVL.

This chain uses TRBV11-2 with TRBJ1-1; D ambiguous. From germline, CDR1 is SGHAT and CDR2 FQNNGV. The CDR3 consists of 11 residues. With 2 bases removed from V and 8 bases from J, the gap between germline ends came to 6 bases. The CDR3 DNA sequence: TGTGCCAGCAGCTTAATGAACGAAGCTTTCTTT. Protein: CASSLMNEAFF.

This clone was seen a single time. The chain couples TRBV4-2 to TRBJ2-5; D uncertain. The CDR3 totals 13 residues. The germline gives CDR1 LGHNA, CDR2 YNFKEQ. V was cut by 8 bases and J by 4 bases, with 14 bases left in between. The CDR3 loop reads CASAGYTGETQYF. The CDR3 bases are TGTGCCAGCGCCGGCTATACGGGAGAGACCCAGTACTTC.

This clone has only a few counts. The J gene is TRBJ1-1, the V gene TRBV2, with a weak D call TRBD1 (5 bases). Germline V gene sequence: CDR1 SNHLY, CDR2 FYNNEI. V was pared by 3 bases and J by 4 bases, with 15 bases between. This CDR3 has 15 amino acids. In DNA form, the CDR3 reads TGTGCCAGCAGTGACTCCGGGGGAGCGTTCACTGAAGCTTTCTTT. Its translation: CASSDSGGAFTEAFF.